This T cell receptor (beta chain) was recorded in a study of lymphopenia after photon versus proton radiotherapy. TCRdb's table, derived via immunoSEQ multiplex PCR, lists solely in-frame clones and lacks some. The sample contains over 50,000 clones, approximately 86% of which appear only once. Germline values: CDR1 SGHTA, CDR2 FQGTGA. V was pared by 0 bases and J by 1 base, with 6 bases between. The CDR3 runs to 14 residues. Sequences were derived from peripheral blood, sampled from a patient treated with photon-based radiotherapy. The chain links TRBV7-3 to TRBJ1-1; possibly TRBD1 for D (5 bases). The source of this sequence is a man aged 35-49 years with gastric cancer. The CDR3: CASSLTGGNTEAFF. In DNA, the CDR3 is TGTGCCAGCAGCTTAACGGGGGGGAACACTGAAGCTTTCTTT.